The source of this TCR beta chain is a study of shared clonotypes between healthy human individuals. Libraries were prepared by immunoSEQ multiplex PCR; TCRdb keeps only in-frame clonotypes and omits some of them. The repertoire includes over 400,000 clones, around 95% of them detected once, and about 0.06% sits in the top ten. The receptor was isolated from a woman aged 30 to 39 in good health. The material sequenced was naive CD4+ T cells sorted from blood. As for subset: CD45RA+ positively selected.

CDR3 bases: TGCGCCAGCAGCGGGGACACAGGGCTGAACACTGAAGCTTTCTTT. Protein sequence: CASSGDTGLNTEAFF. The chain joins TRBV5-1 to TRBJ1-1; a possible D gene is TRBD1 (6 bases). From germline, CDR1 is SGHRS and CDR2 YFSETQ. The length of the CDR3 is 15 residues. The V and J ends lost 4 bases and 0 bases respectively, with 13 bases between them. Full variable domain (rest looked up from reference TRBV5-1 and TRBJ1-1): KAGVTQTPRYLIKTRGQQVTLSCSPISGHRSVSWYQQTPGQGLQFLFEYFSETQRNKGNFPGRFSGRQFSNSRSEMNVSTLELGDSALYLCASSGDTGLNTEAFFGQGTRLTVV.